The clone carrying this TCR beta chain was seen a handful of times. Its antigen is undetermined. This sample was included in a study of cytomegalovirus exposure and HLA in healthy donors. Points from the study as a whole: Follow-up analysis seemed to connect common viral pathogens with several of the most significant clusters identified. Sequencing likely generated an artifact that appeared as a cluster of highly shared sequence variants.

The CDR3 consists of 14 residues. The germline gives CDR1 SGHTA, CDR2 FQGNSA. V was pared by 6 bases and J by 0 bases, with 2 bases of the junction left unmatched. The PCR employed 60 Vbeta primers together with 13 Jbeta primers. Study processing details: There were about 80 million unique TCR beta chains by a later count, and approximately 10 million of them were shared. Generated by immunoSEQ multiplex PCR, the TCRdb table keeps only in-frame clones and is missing some. D and trimming come from the DNA, and the V and J calls and clone size come from that table. The sample includes approximately 140,000 clones, around 80% of them seen just once.

The clonotype originates from a man aged 50-59 years in good health and CMV-seronegative. Material: PBMCs. The V and J genes are TRBV7-2 and TRBJ2-3; 8 bases are a match to TRBD2. DNA for the CDR3: TGTGCCAGCAGGGTAGCGGGGAGCACAGATACGCAGTATTTT. Encoded protein: CASRVAGSTDTQYF.